This TCR beta chain was obtained from a study of vaccination effects on CD4 cells after COVID-19. The table came from immunoSEQ multiplex PCR; TCRdb's copy has only in-frame clones and leaves some out. The sample holds roughly 59,000 clones, 75% to 85% seen once. Peptide-pool stimulation followed by sequencing identified expanded antigen-specific CD4+ clonotypes in the ViraFEST assay. Cells that had been cultured for 10 days were the source of isolated CD4+ T cells. Each participant was given two doses of one vaccine (BNT162b2 or mRNA-1273). Vaccinees lacked prior SARS-CoV-2 infection and tested negative for nucleocapsid antibodies. In the cultures, half the medium was exchanged for IL-2 medium on days 3 and 7. Notes on the study in general: Late in the post-vaccination period, infection-induced and vaccine-induced clones underwent marked clonal contraction. Common cold coronaviruses were cross-recognized by only 1 of 255 vaccine-induced clones in healthy vaccinees.

CDR3 length: 16 residues. Germline CDR1 and CDR2: LNHNV and YYDKDF (reference sequence). V lost 5 bases to trimming and J lost 0 bases, with 16 bases between them. This clone was detected a few times. Its target is not known. The receptor was isolated from a human donor who received a COVID-19 vaccine. The sequences come from CD4+ T cells from PBMCs cultured with HCoV-OC43 spike peptides, collected after COVID-19 vaccination. Subset defined: HCoV-OC43 spike overlapping peptide pool stimulation. The rearrangement links TRBV15 to TRBJ1-2; no firm D call. DNA of the CDR3: TGTGCCACCAGCCCCCAGGAGGAGTTAACTAACTATGGCTACACCTTC. Its translation: CATSPQEELTNYGYTF. Drawing the rest from reference TRBV15 and TRBJ1-2, the complete variable domain is DAMVIQNPRYQVTQFGKPVTLSCSQTLNHNVMYWYQQKSSQAPKLLFHYYDKDFNNEADTPDNFQSRRPNTSFCFLDIRSPGLGDTAMYLCATSPQEELTNYGYTFGSGTRLTVV.